This TCR beta chain emerged from a study of T cells expressing NK-cell markers. Study-wide context: Each TCR beta repertoire originated in sorted T cells that were CD3+CD56+NKG2C+, CD3+CD56+NKG2C- or CD3+CD56-NKG2C+.

TCRdb re-called the 5' RACE reads, yielding one record per CDR3 amino acid sequence without DNA. The listing contains fewer than 400,000 distinct CDR3 sequences. CDR3 length: 15 amino acids. In germline, CDR1 is MNHNS, CDR2 SASEGT. The sequenced sample consisted of blood T cells: a sorted CD56 or NKG2C T cell subset, CD4+ or CD8+ T cells, or bulk PBMC T cells (not recorded which). The V and J genes are TRBV6-1 and TRBJ2-5; the D gene TCRdb calls, TRBD1, cannot be checked with no DNA. The TCR comes from a man aged 18 to 69 in good health. This chain's CDR3 is CASSEIVGRLETQYF.